This T cell receptor (beta chain) originates from a study of blood T cell repertoires in COVID-19. As for the study in general: The United States, Italy and Spain provided the acute and convalescent COVID-19 samples. Nucleic acid was either cDNA or gDNA, and it came from T cells, B-cell-depleted T cells, or PBMCs.

Patients of the Seattle cohort, enrolled during active infection, were followed longitudinally. The CDR3 runs 15 residues. The V gene's germline CDR1 is MNHEY and CDR2 SVGAGI. Trimming removed 6 bases from V and 1 base from J; junction bases left unmatched: 6. Per the original methods: Nucleated cell number was recorded as an estimate derived from reference gene primer amplification. Libraries were prepared by immunoSEQ multiplex PCR; TCRdb keeps only in-frame clonotypes and omits some of them. V, J and clone size derive from that table, while D and trimming were established from the DNA sequence. The sample yields 50,000 to 55,000 clones, about four fifths seen once.

The chain recombines TRBV6-5 with TRBJ2-1; TRBD2 matches 7 bases. The specimen sequenced was peripheral blood. The sequence was obtained from a man at least 80 years old with COVID-19, enrolled during active disease. The CDR3 region has the DNA TGTGCCAGCAGGTCGGGAGGCCCGTCCTACAATGAGCAGTTCTTC. Translation gives CASRSGGPSYNEQFF.